This entry lists 11 T cell receptor beta chains sequenced from one sample in a study of CD8 T cells in ankylosing spondylitis. One entry per CDR3 protein, called by TCRdb with MiXCR from the 5' RACE reads. This sample has about 64,000 distinct CDR3 sequences, with 6.2% found just once. Input material: synovial fluid, either unsorted or a sorted T cell fraction (not recorded which). Source of these receptors: a male donor with ankylosing spondylitis.

This clonotype has a handful of counts. The V call is TRBV11-2, the J call TRBJ2-1; D perhaps matches TRBD2 (6 bases). The CDR3 length is 12 residues. Germline CDR1 and CDR2: SGHAT and FQNNGV. V lost 8 bases, J lost 10 bases, and 15 bases lay in between. Here the CDR3 reads CASRDSQREQFF. In nucleotides, the CDR3 is TGTGCCAGCCGGGACTCCCAGCGAGAGCAGTTCTTC.

This clonotype has a handful of counts. The chain carries TRBV6-1 and TRBJ2-7; 12 nucleotides align to TRBD1. V shed 6 bases and J 6 bases; nucleotides not matched to a gene: 12. Germline V lookup: CDR1 MNHNS, CDR2 SASEGT. The CDR3 is made up of 16 amino acids. CDR3 protein: CASSRGPGQGAPEQYF. For the CDR3, the DNA is TGTGCCAGCAGCCGTGGACCGGGACAGGGGGCCCCCGAGCAGTACTTC.

This clonotype was detected many times. The chain has TRBV28 and TRBJ2-6, with 8 positions matching TRBD1. CDR1 is MDHEN and CDR2 is SYDVKM in the germline V gene. The CDR3 consists of 17 residues. With 6 bases clipped from V and 3 bases from J, the junction kept 10 bases outside the gene matches. The CDR3 sequence is CASSPGQGIYGANVLTF. DNA of the CDR3: TGTGCCAGCAGCCCTGGACAGGGAATTTATGGGGCCAACGTCCTGACTTTC.

This clonotype was seen more than once but under ten times. DNA of the CDR3: TGTGCCAGCAGCCAATTCCCGACAGGCCCCTACGAGCAGTACTTC. Translating gives CASSQFPTGPYEQYF. The V call is TRBV16, the J call TRBJ2-7; D might be TRBD1 (6 bases). Germline V gene data show CDR1 as KGHSY and CDR2 as FQNENV. Deletions cut 1 base from V and 2 bases from J, with 12 bases between. CDR3 length: 15 residues.

This clonotype came up many times. The V and J genes are TRBV5-1 and TRBJ2-1; TRBD2 aligns across 7 bases. Germline-derived CDR1 and CDR2 are SGHRS and YFSETQ. V gave up 4 bases and J gave up 0 bases; unmatched junction bases: 10. The CDR3 runs 17 residues. This chain's CDR3 is CASSLDLWGGSYNEQFF. Written as DNA, the CDR3 is TGCGCCAGCAGCCTAGACTTGTGGGGGGGCTCCTACAATGAGCAGTTCTTC. The full variable domain, with the rest looked up from reference TRBV5-1 and TRBJ2-1, is KAGVTQTPRYLIKTRGQQVTLSCSPISGHRSVSWYQQTPGQGLQFLFEYFSETQRNKGNFPGRFSGRQFSNSRSEMNVSTLELGDSALYLCASSLDLWGGSYNEQFFGPGTRLTVL.

This clonotype was counted many times. The V call is TRBV3-1, the J call TRBJ1-2; no clear D. Germline V lookup: CDR1 LGHDT, CDR2 YNNKEL (reference sequence). Trimming stripped 1 base from V and 7 bases from J, with 10 bases between. CDR3 size: 13 residues. Here the CDR3 reads CASSQGNFGGYTF. In DNA form, the CDR3 reads TGTGCCAGCAGCCAAGGCAATTTCGGTGGCTACACCTTC.

Ten or more counts support this clonotype. The CDR3 DNA sequence: TGTGCCAGCAGTTTTCAAGTGGGACTAGAAGAGTACTTC. This gives the protein CASSFQVGLEEYF. This chain uses TRBV27 with TRBJ2-7; 8 nucleotides align to TRBD2. V was clipped by 3 bases and J by 11 bases; unmatched bases: 9. CDR1 MNHEY and CDR2 SMNVEV come from the germline V gene (reference sequence). The CDR3 runs to 13 residues.

This clonotype turned up a few times. The chain employs TRBV6-2 or TRBV6-3 and TRBJ1-5, with D maybe TRBD1 (5 bases). V lost 1 base and J lost 7, with 14 bases in between. Germline V gene lookup returns CDR1 MNHEY and CDR2 SVGEGT. The CDR3 loop spans 15 amino acids. For the CDR3, the DNA is TGTGCCAGCAGTTACTTTTCTGGGGGAGAACAGCCCCAGCATTTT. Translated, it gives CASSYFSGGEQPQHF.

Ten or more counts support this clonotype. The rearrangement joins TRBV7-9 to TRBJ2-1; no reliable D call. From germline, CDR1 is SEHNR and CDR2 FQNEAQ (reference sequence). Trimming removed 8 bases from V and 0 bases from J, with 20 bases in between. The CDR3 extends over 17 amino acids. CDR3 amino acids: CASHTAPLSTSYNEQFF. The CDR3 DNA reads TGTGCCAGCCATACAGCTCCCCTCTCCACCTCCTACAATGAGCAGTTCTTC.

The CDR3 bases are TGCGCCAGCAGCTCCGGCCCCGATAATGAAAAACTGTTTTTT. It translates to CASSSGPDNEKLFF. This chain connects TRBV5-1 to TRBJ1-4; no firm D call. V was cut by 3 bases and J by 4 bases, with 10 bases left in between. Germline V gene lookup returns CDR1 SGHRS and CDR2 YFSETQ. The CDR3 contains 14 residues.

This clonotype is classed as medium-sized. The chain has TRBV5-5 and TRBJ2-7; 9 nucleotides agree with TRBD1. V gave up 4 bases and J gave up 2 bases; unmatched junction bases: 4. Germline lookup yields CDR1 SGHKS and CDR2 YYEKEE (reference sequence). The CDR3 has 14 amino acids. CDR3 sequence: CASSRGQGPYEQYF. The CDR3, as DNA: TGTGCCAGCAGCCGGGGACAGGGACCCTACGAGCAGTACTTC.